The next 30 T cell receptor beta chains were all read from a single sample in a study of CD8 T cells in Susac syndrome. With random hexamers, reverse transcription was performed on about 0.5 to 1 ug of RNA. One entry per CDR3 protein results from TCRdb running MiXCR on the immunoSEQ multiplex PCR reads. The top ten hold roughly 0.064% of the sample, which has over 300,000 distinct CDR3 sequences, about 90% seen once. Sequencing was performed on CD4+ T cells from PBMCs. These receptors all come from a human donor with multiple sclerosis.

This chain connects TRBV28 to TRBJ2-7; TRBD2 agrees at 7 bases. After removal of 3 bases from V and 3 bases from J, the junction contained 8 bases not matched to a gene. Germline-derived CDR1 and CDR2 are MDHEN and SYDVKM. CDR3 size: 15 residues. The CDR3 sequence: CASSLGSGIRYEQYF. The DNA of the CDR3 is TGTGCCAGCAGTTTGGGCAGCGGGATTCGCTACGAGCAGTACTTC.

The genes are TRBV6-1 and TRBJ2-5; D gene unclear. Germline V gene lookup returns CDR1 MNHNS and CDR2 SASEGT. V lost 8 bases and J 5 bases, leaving 12 bases between the germline ends. The CDR3 extends over 12 amino acids. Written as DNA, the CDR3 is TGTGCCAGCTCCCCGGGTCGGGAGACCCAGTACTTC. Translating it yields CASSPGRETQYF.

The CDR3 DNA follows: TGCGCCAGCAGCCAAGTAAACGGGAATAATGAAAAACTGTTTTTT. Protein product: CASSQVNGNNEKLFF. This sequence joins TRBV4-3 and TRBJ1-4; D is ambiguous. Germline-derived CDR1 and CDR2 are LGHNA and YSLEER. Trimming removed 1 base at V and 4 bases at J, with 10 bases between. There are 15 residues in the CDR3.

The chain links TRBV10-3 to TRBJ2-7; TRBD1 aligns across 8 bases. The CDR3 loop spans 13 amino acids. The J segment lost 3 bases and the V segment lost 6 bases, leaving 4 bases of the junction unmatched. Germline V gene sequence: CDR1 ENHRY, CDR2 SYGVKD. The CDR3 coding sequence is TGTGCCATCAGCGATACAGGGGGCTACGAGCAGTACTTC. It translates to CAISDTGGYEQYF.

V gene TRBV30 combines with J gene TRBJ1-5; D is perhaps TRBD1 (6 bases). This CDR3 spans 13 amino acids. Germline V lookup: CDR1 GTSNPN, CDR2 SVGIG (reference sequence). Trimming cost V 4 bases and J 2 bases, with 9 bases left between them. DNA of the CDR3: TGTGCCTGGAACAGGGATGGCAATCAGCCCCAGCATTTT. Its translation: CAWNRDGNQPQHF. The full variable domain, rest sourced from reference TRBV30 and TRBJ1-5, is SQTIHQWPATLVQPVGSPLSLECTVEGTSNPNLYWYRQAAGRGLQLLFYSVGIGQISSEVPQNLSASRPQDRQFILSSKKLLLSDSGFYLCAWNRDGNQPQHFGDGTRLSIL.

The rearrangement links TRBV10-3 to TRBJ2-3; 9 bases match TRBD2. CDR1 is ENHRY and CDR2 is SYGVKD in the germline V gene. The CDR3 is 14 amino acids. J lost 6 bases, V lost 11 bases, and 12 bases had no gene match. Here the CDR3 reads CAAQAGGRSDTQYF. As DNA, the CDR3 is TGTGCCGCCCAAGCGGGAGGTCGGTCGGATACGCAGTATTTT.

The chain recombines TRBV6-1 with TRBJ2-1; 14 bases are a match to TRBD2. Germline CDR1 reads MNHNS; CDR2 reads SASEGT. The length of the CDR3 is 17 residues. The V and J ends lost 6 bases and 8 bases, in that order; junction bases with no gene match: 12. The CDR3 loop reads CASSLTSGGARGHEQFF. The CDR3 DNA reads TGTGCCAGCAGCCTGACTAGCGGGGGGGCGCGGGGGCATGAGCAGTTCTTC.

In DNA form, the CDR3 reads TGTGCCAGTAGTATATGGTCGGGGGCAAACACCGGGGAGCTGTTTTTT. Translating gives CASSIWSGANTGELFF. This rearrangement joins TRBV19 to TRBJ2-2, with D tentatively TRBD1 or TRBD2 (6 bases each). CDR1 is LNHDA, CDR2 SQIVND, per germline (reference sequence). V lost 2 bases, J lost 2 bases, and 12 bases lay in between. This CDR3 region has 16 residues.

V gene TRBV29-1 combines with J gene TRBJ2-3; TRBD1 agrees at 9 bases. CDR3 length equals 14 residues. Germline V gene lookup returns CDR1 SQVTM and CDR2 ANQGSEA. Trimming cost V 3 bases and J 3 bases; bases outside gene matches: 4. The CDR3 protein is CSVEPGQGTDTQYF. The CDR3 region has the DNA TGCAGCGTTGAGCCGGGACAGGGTACAGATACGCAGTATTTT.

The chain has TRBV19 and TRBJ2-3; D is perhaps TRBD1 or TRBD2 (5 bases each). With 8 bases removed from V and 2 bases from J, the gap between germline ends came to 11 bases. This CDR3 region has 13 residues. CDR1 is LNHDA, CDR2 SQIVND, per germline (reference sequence). The CDR3 DNA follows: TGTGCCAGTGAGGGGCAGTTCACAGATACGCAGTATTTT. It yields the protein CASEGQFTDTQYF.

As DNA, the CDR3 is TGTGCCAGCAGCTCAAGCGGGACAGGGAACCCACCCCTCCACTTT. Its translation: CASSSSGTGNPPLHF. This chain uses TRBV5-6 with TRBJ1-6, with 9 bases identical to TRBD1. CDR3 length: 15 amino acids. Germline V CDR1 and CDR2: SGHDT, YYEEEE. The ends lost 3 bases at V and 11 bases at J; junction bases unmatched: 9. Drawing the rest from reference TRBV5-6 and TRBJ1-6, the complete variable domain is DAGVTQSPTHLIKTRGQQVTLRCSPKSGHDTVSWYQQALGQGPQFIFQYYEEEERQRGNFPDRFSGHQFPNYSSELNVNALLLGDSALYLCASSSSGTGNPPLHFGNGTRLTVT.

This chain joins TRBV15 and TRBJ1-2; 7 nucleotides align to TRBD1. CDR3 size: 15 residues. Germline assignment: CDR1 LNHNV and CDR2 YYDKDF (reference sequence). V gave up 9 bases and J gave up 2 bases; unmatched junction bases: 12. CDR3 in amino acids: CATHAGGVINYGYTF. CDR3 nucleotides: TGTGCCACTCACGCAGGGGGAGTAATCAACTATGGCTACACCTTC.

This sequence joins TRBV20-1 and TRBJ1-1; D ambiguous. V was cut by 6 bases and J by 11 bases, with 16 bases left in between. Germline CDR1 reads DFQATT; CDR2 reads SNEGSKA (reference sequence). The CDR3 spans 11 residues. The CDR3 is CSARREGGAFF. Written as DNA, the CDR3 is TGCAGTGCCCGACGTGAGGGTGGTGCTTTCTTT.

The chain recombines TRBV20-1 with TRBJ2-1, with 8 positions matching TRBD2. Germline V gene sequence: CDR1 DFQATT, CDR2 SNEGSKA (reference sequence). V gave up 0 bases and J gave up 2 bases; unmatched junction bases: 6. The CDR3 covers 16 residues. The DNA for the CDR3 is TGCAGTGCTAGAGATACGGGCGGGAGGCCCTACAATGAGCAGTTCTTC. The encoded protein is CSARDTGGRPYNEQFF.

This clonotype was picked up one time. The chain couples TRBV11-3 to TRBJ1-1, with D tentatively TRBD1 (6 bases). Looked up from germline, CDR1 is SGHNT and CDR2 is YENEEA. V lost 3 bases and J lost 5, with 16 bases in between. CDR3 length equals 15 residues. CDR3 DNA: TGTGCCAGCAGCTTTGGCAGGGGCCGTGGGACTGAAGCTTTCTTT. Its protein product is CASSFGRGRGTEAFF.

This chain connects TRBV28 to TRBJ2-7, with 14 bases lining up with TRBD2. This CDR3 comprises 15 residues. V gave up 6 bases and J gave up 9 bases; unmatched junction bases: 10. Germline V gene sequence: CDR1 MDHEN, CDR2 SYDVKM. The CDR3 spells CASSPPGLAGEGQYF. The CDR3, as DNA: TGTGCCAGCAGCCCTCCGGGACTAGCGGGAGAAGGGCAGTACTTC.

The rearrangement joins TRBV20-1 to TRBJ1-1; D is unresolved. V was shortened by 3 bases and J by 1 base, with 9 bases between the two germline ends. The CDR3 extends over 13 amino acids. Germline values: CDR1 DFQATT, CDR2 SNEGSKA (reference sequence). CDR3 residues: CSASPVTNTEAFF. The CDR3 nucleotides read TGCAGTGCTAGCCCGGTGACGAACACTGAAGCTTTCTTT.

This chain connects TRBV12-3 or TRBV12-4 to TRBJ1-2; possible D gene TRBD1, 6 bases. Between the trimmed V and J ends, which lost 4 bases and 6 bases, there was a span of 18 bases. This CDR3 contains 15 residues. CDR3 coding DNA: TGTGCCAGCAGTTCGGGGGGCCAATCCGGCAATGGCTACACCTTC. Translating it yields CASSSGGQSGNGYTF.

The V gene is TRBV6-1, the J gene TRBJ2-3; D perhaps matches TRBD2 (5 bases). The CDR3 totals 14 residues. CDR1 and CDR2 from the germline V gene are MNHNS and SASEGT. The V and J ends lost 7 bases and 1 base respectively, with 12 bases between them. The CDR3 here is CASKVSGGTDTQYF. CDR3 bases: TGTGCCAGCAAGGTATCCGGGGGCACAGATACGCAGTATTTT.

This clonotype has more than one count but fewer than ten. The V and J genes are TRBV30 and TRBJ1-5; D unclear. The CDR3 length is 13 residues. Per germline, CDR1 GTSNPN and CDR2 SVGIG (reference sequence). V lost 2 bases and J 4 bases, leaving 9 bases between the germline ends. Here the CDR3 DNA reads TGTGCCTGGAGTCCGGGAGGTAATCAGCCCCAGCATTTT. Its translation: CAWSPGGNQPQHF.

The gene calls are TRBV30 and TRBJ1-1; D possibly corresponds to TRBD1 (5 bases). This CDR3 is 13 amino acids long. The V gene's germline CDR1 is GTSNPN and CDR2 SVGIG (reference sequence). Trimming shortened V by 0 bases and J by 7 bases, and 12 bases separated the two germline ends. The CDR3 spells CAWSVRSGGEAFF. The CDR3 bases are TGTGCCTGGAGTGTTCGCAGTGGGGGTGAAGCTTTCTTT.

The CDR3 reads CSVDRFAGPYNEQFF. The DNA of the CDR3 is TGCAGCGTTGACAGGTTTGCGGGTCCCTACAATGAGCAGTTCTTC. This chain links TRBV29-1 with TRBJ2-1; TRBD2 is a possible D gene (5 bases). The V and J ends lost 3 bases and 2 bases respectively, with 14 bases between them. Per the germline V gene, CDR1 is SQVTM and CDR2 is ANQGSEA. The CDR3 length is 15 residues.

This rearrangement joins TRBV12-3 or TRBV12-4 to TRBJ2-3; 15 nucleotides agree with TRBD2. The CDR3 contains 18 residues. The J segment lost 2 bases and the V segment lost 4 bases, leaving 7 bases of the junction unmatched. As DNA, the CDR3 is TGTGCCAGCAGTTCACCGGGACTAGCGGGGGGATCCACAGATACGCAGTATTTT. Protein sequence: CASSSPGLAGGSTDTQYF.

This clonotype was observed a few times. The chain carries TRBV7-9 and TRBJ2-7; 9 bases align to TRBD1. In germline, CDR1 is SEHNR, CDR2 FQNEAQ (reference sequence). V lost 0 bases and J lost 4; bases outside the gene matches: 1. CDR3 size: 14 residues. The DNA of the CDR3 is TGTGCCAGCAGCTTAGCTGGGACAGGGTACGAGCAGTACTTC. Translated, it gives CASSLAGTGYEQYF.

The rearrangement links TRBV30 to TRBJ1-1, with 10 positions matching TRBD1. This CDR3 spans 15 amino acids. The J segment lost 3 bases and the V segment lost 1 base, leaving 5 bases of the junction unmatched. Germline lookup yields CDR1 GTSNPN and CDR2 SVGIG (reference sequence). CDR3 sequence reads: CAWSGDRGGDTEAFF. CDR3 in DNA: TGTGCCTGGAGTGGGGACAGGGGAGGGGACACTGAAGCTTTCTTT. The complete variable domain, with remaining parts taken from reference TRBV30 and TRBJ1-1, reads SQTIHQWPATLVQPVGSPLSLECTVEGTSNPNLYWYRQAAGRGLQLLFYSVGIGQISSEVPQNLSASRPQDRQFILSSKKLLLSDSGFYLCAWSGDRGGDTEAFFGQGTRLTVV.

The rearrangement links TRBV6-1 to TRBJ2-2; D might be TRBD2 (6 bases). Per the germline V gene, CDR1 is MNHNS and CDR2 is SASEGT. V shed 6 bases and J shed 0 bases, with 14 bases lying between them. The CDR3 loop spans 16 amino acids. The CDR3 region has the DNA TGTGCCAGCAGCCGTCCTCGGGGGACGAACACCGGGGAGCTGTTTTTT. Its translation is CASSRPRGTNTGELFF.

The chain links TRBV6-2 or TRBV6-3 to TRBJ2-3; the D gene is possibly TRBD2 (5 bases). CDR3 length equals 14 residues. CDR1 and CDR2 (germline): MNHEY, SVGEGT. V was pared by 7 bases and J by 6 bases, with 17 bases between. The CDR3 loop reads CASKERLWEDTQYF. CDR3 nucleotides: TGTGCCAGCAAGGAGCGCCTATGGGAGGATACGCAGTATTTT.

The rearrangement uses TRBV6-2 or TRBV6-3 and TRBJ2-1; tentatively, D is TRBD2 (5 bases). This CDR3 is built from 14 residues. In germline, CDR1 is MNHEY, CDR2 SVGEGT. V was clipped by 5 bases and J by 0 bases, with 8 bases between them. The CDR3 DNA sequence: TGTGCCAGCAGTAGCGGAAGCTCCTACAATGAGCAGTTCTTC. Its protein is CASSSGSSYNEQFF.

The genes are TRBV5-1 and TRBJ2-3; no reliable D call. V lost 0 bases, J lost 6 bases, and 5 bases lay in between. The CDR3 runs to 12 residues. CDR1 SGHRS and CDR2 YFSETQ come from the germline V gene. This CDR3 is CASSLDMDTQYF. The CDR3 nucleotides are TGCGCCAGCAGCTTGGATATGGATACGCAGTATTTT.

The rearrangement joins TRBV5-6 to TRBJ1-1; weak D call: TRBD1 (5 bases). The CDR3 spans 12 residues. Germline V gene data show CDR1 as SGHDT and CDR2 as YYEEEE. Deletions cut 1 base from V and 10 bases from J, with 11 bases between. CDR3 loop: CASSLRGATAFF. The CDR3 nucleotides read TGTGCCAGCAGCTTGAGGGGCGCGACAGCTTTCTTT.